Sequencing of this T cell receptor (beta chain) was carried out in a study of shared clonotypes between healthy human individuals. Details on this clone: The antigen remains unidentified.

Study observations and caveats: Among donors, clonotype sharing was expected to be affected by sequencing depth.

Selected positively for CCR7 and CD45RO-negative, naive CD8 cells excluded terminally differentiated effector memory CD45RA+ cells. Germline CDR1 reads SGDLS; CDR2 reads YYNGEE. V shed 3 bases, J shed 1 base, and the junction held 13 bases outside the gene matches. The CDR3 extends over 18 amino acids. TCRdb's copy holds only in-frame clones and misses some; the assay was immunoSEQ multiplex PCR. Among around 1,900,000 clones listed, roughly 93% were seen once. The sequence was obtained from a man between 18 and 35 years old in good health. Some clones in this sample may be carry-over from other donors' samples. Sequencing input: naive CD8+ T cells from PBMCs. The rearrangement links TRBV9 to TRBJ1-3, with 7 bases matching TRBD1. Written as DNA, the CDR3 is TGTGCCAGCAGCGATGGCCTTTCGACAGGGATATCTGGAAACACCATATATTTT. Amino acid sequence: CASSDGLSTGISGNTIYF.